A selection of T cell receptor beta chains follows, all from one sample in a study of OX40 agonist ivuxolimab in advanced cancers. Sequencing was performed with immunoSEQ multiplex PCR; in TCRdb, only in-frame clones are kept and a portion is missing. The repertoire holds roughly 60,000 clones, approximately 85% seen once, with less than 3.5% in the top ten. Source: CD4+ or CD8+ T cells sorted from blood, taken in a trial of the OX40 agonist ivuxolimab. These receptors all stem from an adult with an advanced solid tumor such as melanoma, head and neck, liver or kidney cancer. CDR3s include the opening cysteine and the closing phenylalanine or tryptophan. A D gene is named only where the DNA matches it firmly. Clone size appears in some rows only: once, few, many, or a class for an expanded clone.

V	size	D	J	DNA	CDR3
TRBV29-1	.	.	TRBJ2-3	TGCAGCGTTACGTCAGGGGCCCCCACAGATACGCAGTATTTT	CSVTSGAPTDTQYF
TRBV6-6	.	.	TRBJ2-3	TGTGCCATTAACGGGCAGGGAACAGATACGCAGTATTTT	CAINGQGTDTQYF
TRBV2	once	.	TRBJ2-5	TGTGCCAGCAGTATGCAGGGCATACTTATAGGGACCCAGTACTTC	CASSMQGILIGTQYF
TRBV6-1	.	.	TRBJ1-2	TGTGCCAGCACCTCTGAGGGGTTGATGGGCTATGGCTACACCTTC	CASTSEGLMGYGYTF
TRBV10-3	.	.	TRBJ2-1	TGTGCCATCGCGGTGGGGCGGGGAAGTAACAATGAGCAGTTCTTC	CAIAVGRGSNNEQFF
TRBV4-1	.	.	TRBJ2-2	TGCGCCAGCAGCCAAGATTCCCGGGGTCGCACCGGGGAGCTGTTTTTT	CASSQDSRGRTGELFF
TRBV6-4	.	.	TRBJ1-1	TGTGCCAGCAGTGACCCGAAGCCGCTGGGAGCTCGGGCTTTCTTT	CASSDPKPLGARAFF
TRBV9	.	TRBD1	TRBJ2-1	TGTGCCAGCAGCTCCGGACAGGGCTACAATGAGCAGTTCTTC	CASSSGQGYNEQFF
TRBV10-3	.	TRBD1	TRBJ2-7	TGTGCCATCAGTGGACGTGGACAGGACCCCTCCTACGAGCAGTACTTC	CAISGRGQDPSYEQYF
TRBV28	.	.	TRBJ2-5	TGTGCCAGCTGGGAATCCTGGGAGACCCAGTACTTC	CASWESWETQYF
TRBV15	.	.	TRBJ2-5	TGTGCCACCAGCATGGGCGGGTTCCAAGAGACCCAGTACTTC	CATSMGGFQETQYF
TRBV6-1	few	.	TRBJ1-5	TGTGCCAGCAGGCAGTATAGCAATCAGCCCCAGCATTTT	CASRQYSNQPQHF
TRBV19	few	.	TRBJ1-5	TGTGCCAGTAGTACAGGGTACGGTCAGCCCCAGCATTTT	CASSTGYGQPQHF
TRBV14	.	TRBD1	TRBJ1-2	TGTGCCAGCAGCCGATTGGGACAGTACAACTATGGCTACACCTTC	CASSRLGQYNYGYTF
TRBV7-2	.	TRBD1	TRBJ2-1	TGTGCCAGCAGCTTACGGACAGGCCCCAATGAGCAGTTCTTC	CASSLRTGPNEQFF
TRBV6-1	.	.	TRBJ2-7	TGTGCCAGCAGTCCCACCGGGACCCTCAACGAGCAGTACTTC	CASSPTGTLNEQYF
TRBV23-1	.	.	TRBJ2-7	TGCGCCAGCAGTCAATCCCCGGAAATCAACGAGCAGTACTTC	CASSQSPEINEQYF